The subject of this entry is one T cell receptor (beta chain). Its antigen is unknown. Base-call qualities are not available, and no considerably larger clone is one nucleotide away. This specimen belongs to a study of vaccination and CD4 T cells after COVID-19 (dated by TCRdb to the early 2020s). With respect to the entire study: The convalescent cohort comprised six males and four females, including two Hispanic individuals, seven Caucasians, two Asians and one multiracial person. Post-vaccine blood samples were collected a median of approximately 72 days after the second vaccine dose, ranging from about 12 to 250 days. Culture stimuli were overlapping spike peptide pools from SARS-CoV-2 and from the common cold coronaviruses HCoV-NL63, HCoV-OC43 and HCoV-229E. Post-COVID blood samples from convalescent patients were collected a median of approximately 100 days after diagnosis, with a range of about 35 to 180 days. As controls, cultures received a CEFX viral epitope pool (the positive control), an HIV-1 Nef peptide pool (the negative control), or no peptide at all. In around 9 COVID-19 convalescent patients and a few infection-naive healthy vaccine recipients, researchers compared the spike-specific CD4+ TCR repertoire from before mRNA vaccination with the repertoire from after. Each participant got two doses of either the Pfizer-BioNTech BNT162b2 vaccine (n=8) or the Moderna mRNA-1273 vaccine (n=2). The study at large found these results: Only a relatively small number of convalescent patients were included in the study, and early timepoints following natural infection were not analyzed. In convalescent patients, a median roughly 87% of post-vaccine SARS-CoV-2-reactive clones were detected only after vaccination, suggesting vaccine-specific priming. The median count of SARS-CoV-2-reactive clonotypes went up from approximately 20 after infection to roughly 38 after vaccination, although the change was not significant. Nearly all vaccine-specific clones in convalescent patients (304 of 307) were mono-reactive for SARS-CoV-2 spike rather than cross-reactive with common cold coronaviruses.

In the paper's terms, the treatment or condition label means: approximately nine-day PBMC culture with coronavirus spike peptide pools or control peptides (ViraFEST assay). The ViraFEST assay was used in the study, in which antigen-specific T cells were expanded with peptide pools and expanded clonotypes were subsequently identified by TCR sequencing. Negative nucleocapsid antibody tests before and after vaccination confirmed that the healthy vaccine recipients had no prior SARS-CoV-2 infection. Over 1.5 million PBMCs per well were cultured in IMDM with approximately 5% human AB serum and roughly 9.3 IU/ml IL-2, plus 10 ug/ml peptide pools. Half of the culture medium was replaced with fresh IL-2-containing medium on days 3 and 7. After 9 to 10 days of culture, CD4+ T cells were isolated by negative selection using the EasySep CD4+ T cell isolation kit. Ficoll-Paque Plus gradient centrifugation was used to isolate PBMCs from whole blood, and the isolated PBMCs were then either used fresh or cryopreserved at -140C. In general, triplicate wells were set up for every culture condition.

V is pared back by 1 base and J by 4 bases, with 11 bases lying between the germline termini. The CDR3 contains 15 residues, cysteine and phenylalanine counted. The retained sequence is limited to the CDR3, 45 bases, with the frame set at the first base. Via the germline V gene (reference sequence), CDR1 is SEHNR and CDR2 FQNEAQ. The library was made by PCR. At the Johns Hopkins FTIC core, DNA from the cultured CD4+ T cells underwent TCR sequencing with the Oncomine TCR Beta short-read assay. The QIAamp micro DNA kit was used to extract genomic DNA from the cultured CD4+ T cells. Oncomine TCR Beta libraries from cultured CD4+ T cells were pooled with unique dual indexes and sequenced on an Illumina iSeq 100. The paper's data handling went like this. Non-productive sequences were filtered out, and CDR3s that did not start with C, did not end with F or W, or were shorter than 7 amino acids were discarded. The MANAFEST web application identified antigen-specific clonotypes by comparing peptide-stimulated wells against reference wells and other culture wells. For a clone to be called positive, the clone needed an FDR below 0.05, an odds ratio above 5, and a productive frequency above 0.1% in at least two of three replicate wells. Clonotypes that were significantly expanded in both SARS-CoV-2 spike wells and at least one common cold coronavirus spike condition were defined as cross-reactive. Levenshtein distances (stringdist) and unrooted phylogenetic trees (ape) in R version 3.6.1 were used to assess CDR3 homology. TCRdb reprocessed the public reads (quality trimming at Q25 with fastp, clone calling with MiXCR) and kept in-frame beta chains. CDR3 protein sequences are deduplicated, and each keeps its most common genes and DNA. These V and J calls are TCRdb output, not the study's own analysis. This sample is represented by about 13,000 distinct CDR3 sequences; around 29% of them were singletons. 25% to 35% of the sample comes from the top ten.

The sequences come from CD4+ T cells from blood, cultured in vitro, collected before SARS-CoV-2 vaccination. The origin of this receptor is a human donor who received a COVID-19 vaccine. The chain is encoded by TRBV7-9 joined to TRBJ2-1; TRBD2 is perhaps the D gene, given 7 matching bases. The CDR3 region: CASSLEGGRYNEQFF. The sequence in DNA is TGTGCCAGCAGCTTAGAGGGGGGGCGATACAATGAGCAGTTCTTC.